This TCR beta chain was recovered during a study of T cell repertoires in cytomegalovirus infection. Using its own MiXCR run on the reads, TCRdb lists one record per CDR3 protein. The data contain 200,000 to 300,000 distinct CDR3 sequences, approximately 15% of them singletons. This clonotype has a count of ten or more. V trimming: 4 bases; J trimming: 4 bases; junction bases outside the gene matches: 9. The CDR3 contains 16 residues. Germline assignment: CDR1 SGHTA and CDR2 FQGNSA. The clonotype originates from a human donor in good health (CMV status not recorded). Some clones in this sample may be carry-over from other donors' samples. The specimen was PBMCs. The V call is TRBV7-2, the J call TRBJ1-5; 8 bases agree with TRBD1. For the CDR3, the DNA is TGTGCCAGCAGCTACTACCCCAGGGGGCGGAATCAGCCCCAGCATTTT. Translated, it gives CASSYYPRGRNQPQHF.